The clone carrying this T cell receptor (beta chain) has just one count. The table came from immunoSEQ multiplex PCR; TCRdb's copy has only in-frame clones and leaves some out. The sample shows about 2,100,000 clones, about 92% of them seen only once. These data originate in a study of shared clonotypes between healthy human individuals. The naive CD8 subset, CD45RO-negative cells positively selected for CCR7, excluded terminally differentiated effector memory CD45RA+ cells. Germline V gene sequence: CDR1 MDHEN, CDR2 SYDVKM. V dropped 5 bases and J dropped 6 bases, with 20 bases sitting between them. CDR3 size: 15 residues.

This clonotype was sampled from a man in his late teens or twenties in good health. Some clones in this sample may be carry-over from other donors' samples. The chain combines TRBV28 with TRBJ2-7, with D tentatively TRBD1 or TRBD2 (6 bases each). Sequencing used naive CD8+ T cells from PBMCs. The chain's CDR3 is CASSPTTGLGGEQYF. In nucleotides, the CDR3 is TGTGCCAGCAGTCCCACAACAGGGTTGGGGGGCGAGCAGTACTTC.